The T cell receptor (beta chain) under discussion was sequenced for a study of blood T cell repertoires in COVID-19. Original data processing: Amplifying reference gene primers gave estimates of nucleated cell counts. TCRdb's table, derived via immunoSEQ multiplex PCR, lists solely in-frame clones and lacks some. V and J calls and clone size come straight from that table; D and trimming were deduced from the DNA. The top ten hold over 4.5% of the sample, which has some 350,000 clones, about 90% seen once. Germline-derived CDR1 and CDR2 are SGDLS and YYNGEE. The CDR3 has 16 residues. V shed 0 bases and J shed 4 bases, with 13 bases lying between them.

The sequence derives from a man aged 25-40 years who had recovered from COVID-19. The sequenced material came from PBMCs or T cells enriched from blood (not recorded which). The V and J genes are TRBV9 and TRBJ2-2, with D possibly being TRBD1 (6 bases). As DNA, the CDR3 is TGTGCCAGCAGCGTAGCTAGGCAGGGGAGCACCGGGGAGCTGTTTTTT. Translated: CASSVARQGSTGELFF.